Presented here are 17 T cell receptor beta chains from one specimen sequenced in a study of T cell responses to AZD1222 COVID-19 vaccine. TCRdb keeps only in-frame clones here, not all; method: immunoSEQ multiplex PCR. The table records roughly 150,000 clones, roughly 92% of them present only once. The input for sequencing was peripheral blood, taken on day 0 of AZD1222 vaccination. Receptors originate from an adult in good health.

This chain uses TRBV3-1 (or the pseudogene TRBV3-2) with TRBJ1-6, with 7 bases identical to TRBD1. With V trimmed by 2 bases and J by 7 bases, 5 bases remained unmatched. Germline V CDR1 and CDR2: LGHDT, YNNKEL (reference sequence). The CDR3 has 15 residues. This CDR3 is CASSQRTGLNSPLHF. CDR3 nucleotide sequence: TGTGCCAGCAGCCAAAGGACAGGACTGAATTCACCCCTCCACTTT.

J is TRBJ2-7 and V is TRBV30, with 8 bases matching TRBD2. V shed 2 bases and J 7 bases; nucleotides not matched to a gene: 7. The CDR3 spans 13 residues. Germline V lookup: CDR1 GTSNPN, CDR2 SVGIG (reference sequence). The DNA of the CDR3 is TGTGCCTGGAGTCCCGGGACTAGTTGGGAGCAGTACTTC. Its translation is CAWSPGTSWEQYF. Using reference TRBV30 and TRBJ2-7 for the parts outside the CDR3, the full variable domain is SQTIHQWPATLVQPVGSPLSLECTVEGTSNPNLYWYRQAAGRGLQLLFYSVGIGQISSEVPQNLSASRPQDRQFILSSKKLLLSDSGFYLCAWSPGTSWEQYFGPGTRLTVT.

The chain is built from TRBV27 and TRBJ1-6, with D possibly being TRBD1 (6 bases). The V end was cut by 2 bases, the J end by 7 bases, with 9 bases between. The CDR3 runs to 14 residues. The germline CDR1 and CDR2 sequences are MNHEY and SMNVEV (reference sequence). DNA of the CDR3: TGTGCCAGCAGTTTACAGGGGTTCAATTCACCCCTCCACTTT. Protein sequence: CASSLQGFNSPLHF.

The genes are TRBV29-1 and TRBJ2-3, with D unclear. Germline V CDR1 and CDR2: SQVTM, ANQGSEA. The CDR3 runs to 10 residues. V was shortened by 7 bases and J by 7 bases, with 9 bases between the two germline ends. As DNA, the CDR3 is TGCAGCGCCTTGGTTAATACGCAGTATTTT. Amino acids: CSALVNTQYF.

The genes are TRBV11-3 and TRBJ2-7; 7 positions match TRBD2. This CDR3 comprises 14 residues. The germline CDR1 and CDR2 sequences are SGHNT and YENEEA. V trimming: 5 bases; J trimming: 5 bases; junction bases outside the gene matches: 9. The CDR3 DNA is TGTGCCAGCAGCGTGGGGCGGGAGTCCCACGAGCAGTACTTC. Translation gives CASSVGRESHEQYF.

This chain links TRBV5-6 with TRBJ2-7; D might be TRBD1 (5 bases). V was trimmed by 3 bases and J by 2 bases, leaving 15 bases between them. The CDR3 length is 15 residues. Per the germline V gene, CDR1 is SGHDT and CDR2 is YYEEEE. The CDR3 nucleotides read TGTGCCAGCAGCTGGGGCCCAGGTCGGACCTACGAGCAGTACTTC. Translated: CASSWGPGRTYEQYF.

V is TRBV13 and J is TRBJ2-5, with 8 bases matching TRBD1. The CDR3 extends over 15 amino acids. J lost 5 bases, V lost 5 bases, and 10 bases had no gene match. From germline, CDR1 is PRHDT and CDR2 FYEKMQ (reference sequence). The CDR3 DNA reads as TGTGCCAGCAGCCAATCCCTGACAGGGGCGGAGACCCAGTACTTC. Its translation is CASSQSLTGAETQYF.

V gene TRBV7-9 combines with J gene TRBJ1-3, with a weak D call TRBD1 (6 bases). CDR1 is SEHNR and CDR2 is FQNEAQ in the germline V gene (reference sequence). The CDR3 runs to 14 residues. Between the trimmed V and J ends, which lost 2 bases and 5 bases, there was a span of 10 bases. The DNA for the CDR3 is TGTGCCAGCAGCTTAACAGGGTCCCGAAACACCATATATTTT. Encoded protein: CASSLTGSRNTIYF. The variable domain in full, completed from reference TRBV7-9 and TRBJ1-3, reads DTGVSQNPRHKITKRGQNVTFRCDPISEHNRLYWYRQTLGQGPEFLTYFQNEAQLEKSRLLSDRFSAERPKGSFSTLEIQRTEQGDSAMYLCASSLTGSRNTIYFGEGSWLTVV.

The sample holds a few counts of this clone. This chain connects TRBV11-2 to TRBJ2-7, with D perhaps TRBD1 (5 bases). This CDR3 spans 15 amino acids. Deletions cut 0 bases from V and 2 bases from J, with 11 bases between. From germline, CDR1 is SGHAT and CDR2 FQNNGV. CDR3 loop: CASSLDHRSAYEQYF. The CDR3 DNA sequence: TGTGCCAGCAGCTTAGATCACAGGTCCGCCTACGAGCAGTACTTC.

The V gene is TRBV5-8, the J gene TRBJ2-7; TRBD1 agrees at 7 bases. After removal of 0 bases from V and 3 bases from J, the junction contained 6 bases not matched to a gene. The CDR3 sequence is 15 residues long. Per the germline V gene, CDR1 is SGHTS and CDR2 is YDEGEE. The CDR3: CASSLGAGGNYEQYF. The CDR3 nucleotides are TGTGCCAGCAGCTTGGGGGCAGGGGGAAACTACGAGCAGTACTTC.

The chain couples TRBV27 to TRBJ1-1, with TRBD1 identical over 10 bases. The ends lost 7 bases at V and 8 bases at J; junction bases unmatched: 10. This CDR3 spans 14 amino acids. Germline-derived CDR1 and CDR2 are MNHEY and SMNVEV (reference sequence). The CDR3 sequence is CASTPGQGFTEAFF. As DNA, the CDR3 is TGTGCCAGCACCCCGGGACAGGGGTTCACGGAAGCTTTCTTT.

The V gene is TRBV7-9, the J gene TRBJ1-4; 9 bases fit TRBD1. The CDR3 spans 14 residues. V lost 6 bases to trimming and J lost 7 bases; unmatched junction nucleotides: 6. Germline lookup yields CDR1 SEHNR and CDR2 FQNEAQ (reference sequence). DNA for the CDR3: TGTGCCAGCAGTCGAACAGGGGGCACTGAAAAACTGTTTTTT. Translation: CASSRTGGTEKLFF.

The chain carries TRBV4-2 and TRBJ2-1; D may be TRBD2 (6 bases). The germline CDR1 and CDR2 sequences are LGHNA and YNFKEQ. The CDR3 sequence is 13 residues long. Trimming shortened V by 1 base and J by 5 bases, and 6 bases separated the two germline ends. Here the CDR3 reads CASSQGGDNEQFF. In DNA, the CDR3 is TGTGCCAGCAGCCAAGGCGGGGACAATGAGCAGTTCTTC.

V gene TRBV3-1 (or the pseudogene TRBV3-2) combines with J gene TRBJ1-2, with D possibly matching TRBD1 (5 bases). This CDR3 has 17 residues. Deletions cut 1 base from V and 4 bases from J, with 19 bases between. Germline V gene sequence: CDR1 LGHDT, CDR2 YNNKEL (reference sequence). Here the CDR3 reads CASSQAGNRRQSYGYTF. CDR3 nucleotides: TGTGCCAGCAGCCAAGCTGGGAACAGGAGACAAAGCTATGGCTACACCTTC.

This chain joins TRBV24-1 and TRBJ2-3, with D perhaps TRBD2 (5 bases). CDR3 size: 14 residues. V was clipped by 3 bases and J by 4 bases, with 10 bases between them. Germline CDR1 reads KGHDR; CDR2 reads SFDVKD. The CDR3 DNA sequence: TGTGCCACCAGTGATCGTAAGGGAGCAGATACGCAGTATTTT. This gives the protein CATSDRKGADTQYF.

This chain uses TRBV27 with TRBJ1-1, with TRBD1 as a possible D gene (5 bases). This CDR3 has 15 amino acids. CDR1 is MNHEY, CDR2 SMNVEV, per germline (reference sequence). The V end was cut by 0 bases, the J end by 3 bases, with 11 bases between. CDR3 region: CASSLSSGTYTEAFF. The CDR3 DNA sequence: TGTGCCAGCAGTTTATCATCCGGGACGTACACTGAAGCTTTCTTT.

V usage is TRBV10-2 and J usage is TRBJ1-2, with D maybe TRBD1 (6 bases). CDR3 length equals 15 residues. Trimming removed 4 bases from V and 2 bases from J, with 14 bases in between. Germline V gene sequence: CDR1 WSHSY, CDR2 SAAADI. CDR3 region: CASSALRTANYGYTF. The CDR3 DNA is TGCGCCAGCAGTGCTCTCAGGACAGCCAACTATGGCTACACCTTC.